One T cell receptor beta chain is described in this entry. Its antigen is still unknown. No quality values exist for individual bases; no much larger clone is one base distant. This CDR3 is also generated by other DNA sequences in the sample. TCR CDR3 regions were amplified from genomic DNA by multiplex PCR using the deep immunoSEQ assay. Extracted genomic DNA from each cell subset was spread evenly across all wells of several immunoSEQ 96-well plates, with each plate serving as a replicate. For sorted subsets, each replicate PCR was loaded with 200 ng genomic DNA, equivalent to 30,000 or so T cell genomes. The purified libraries were quantified using a Qubit 3.0 fluorometer, sized with a Bioanalyzer 2100, and then quantified again using the KAPA Library Quantification kit. Every immunoSEQ 96-well plate was sequenced on a separate single-read 150-cycle Illumina NextSeq 550 flow cell. The study's processing was this. Because only junctional sequences without quality scores were contained in the immunoSEQ output, filtering matching that applied to full-length reads could not be performed. Sequences were annotated with PyIR, a Python wrapper for IgBLAST v1.9, and V/J genes and CDR3 were assigned using IMGT germline references. Reads were removed for weak V/J assignments (E-value above 1e-6), missing CDR3, stop codons, out-of-frame junctions, or ambiguous translated residues. V3J clonotypes were defined as sequences sharing the same inferred V gene, J gene, and CDR3 amino acid sequence. Percentage overlap between repertoires was calculated by dividing the number of shared unique clonotypes by the size of the smaller repertoire. RTK rarefaction, the Chao1 estimator, and Recon v2.1 estimates of unobserved clonotypes were used to assess repertoire richness. OLGA was used to compute generation probabilities for all TCRbeta clonotypes that the gDNA method yielded from a handful of donors. As stored in TCRdb, this immuneACCESS dataset retains in-frame rearrangements with V and J assigned. A fraction of the clones does not appear; measured against another copy, unresolved V genes explain less than half of the discrepancy, and the remainder lacks a known reason. The DNA was the basis for D and trimming; V, J and clone size are from that table. The sample contains some 2.3 million clones, about 92% of them found a single time. 0.35% to 0.5% of the sample is in the top ten clones.

This specimen comes from a study of shared clonotypes between healthy human individuals (dated by TCRdb to 2020 to 2021). For the wider study: The cohort included a few men and a couple of women between 18 and 49 years of age. Per donor, three plates each were used for CD4 naive and CD4 memory, two for CD8 naive, and one for CD8 memory. To estimate repertoire size and how much clonotypes are shared between individuals, the study performed deep sequencing of blood TCR repertoires from about 5 healthy adults. To increase sequencing depth and limit assay-specific biases, different laboratories used diverse techniques to prepare libraries and sequence TCR repertoires. Leukapheresis yielded between about 0.94 and 9 billion PBMCs per donor.

The paper's findings and limits, for the study overall: Compared with non-shared clonotypes, the clonotypes found in all four sorted-subset donors had higher generation probabilities. Because the study included only a small number of donors, the genetic and exposure-history diversity represented was limited. Even with the large sequencing depth, rarefaction of the sorted-subset datasets indicated that sequencing was incomplete. Sharing across several donors was observed for about 5% of naive CD4, 3.5% of naive CD8, over 2% of memory CD4, and less than 0.45% of memory CD8 clonotypes. Naive subsets generally had larger estimated clonotype richness than memory subsets. Pairwise subsampling indicated that sequencing depth was expected to affect the degree of clonotype sharing among donors. Sampling was restricted to blood, and TCR repertoires in tissues likely differ from the TCR repertoires found in blood.

The donors were healthy, HIV-negative adults who had no recently reported acute infections or vaccinations. All donors were Caucasian adults living in Nashville, Tennessee, USA. CD4+ T cells were enriched by magnetic negative selection, after which naive cells were positively selected on CD45RA and the negative fraction was taken as the memory subset. Blood was obtained by leukapheresis, after which PBMCs were separated by Ficoll-Histopaque density gradient centrifugation and cryopreserved in liquid nitrogen vapor phase. Purity and quantity of every magnetically sorted T cell population were checked by analytical flow cytometry. Genomic DNA was isolated from every sorted fraction and measured by UV absorbance on a Nanodrop 2000c. Measured from the cysteine to the phenylalanine, the CDR3 is 14 residues long. Only the CDR3 DNA is retained, 42 bases long and in frame from the first base. Taken from the germline V gene, the CDR1 and CDR2 loops are MNHEY and SVGAGI.

Sequences were obtained from naive CD4+ T cells from PBMCs. The cell subset or site tag for this specimen amounts to: CD45RA+ positively selected. The sequence was obtained from a man aged 18 to 30 in good health. Some clones in this sample may be carry-over from other donors' samples. The sequence is built from TRBV6-5 and TRBJ2-5; 10 central nucleotides agree with TRBD1. The end of the DNA aligns better with TRBJ2-7, so the J call may be wrong. CDR3 loop: CASSRDRGSYEQYF. The DNA reads as follows: TGTGCCAGCAGTCGGGACAGGGGTTCCTACGAGCAGTACTTC.